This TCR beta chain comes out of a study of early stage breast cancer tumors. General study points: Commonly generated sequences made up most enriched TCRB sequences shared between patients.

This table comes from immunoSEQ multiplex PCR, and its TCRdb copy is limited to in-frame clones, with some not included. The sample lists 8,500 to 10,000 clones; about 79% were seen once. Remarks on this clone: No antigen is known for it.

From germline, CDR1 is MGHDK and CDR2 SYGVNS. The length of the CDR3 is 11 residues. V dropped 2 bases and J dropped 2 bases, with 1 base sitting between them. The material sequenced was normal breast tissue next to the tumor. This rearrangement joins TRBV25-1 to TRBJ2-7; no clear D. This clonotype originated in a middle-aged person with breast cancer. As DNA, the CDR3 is TGTGCCAGCAGTGAAACCTACGAGCAGTACTTC. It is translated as CASSETYEQYF.